Listed here is a single TCR beta chain. A read error may account for a junction end that differs from germline. Other DNA sequences from this sample encode an identical CDR3 as well. Germline V CDR1 and CDR2: SQVTM, ANQGSEA. The CDR3 totals 13 residues. This specimen belongs to a study of cytomegalovirus exposure and HLA in healthy donors. PCR involved 60 Vbeta and 13 Jbeta primers. Using immunoSEQ multiplex PCR, the repertoire was profiled, and TCRdb retains in-frame clones only, with some absent. The profile covers over 120,000 clones, with approximately 79% appearing a single time and about 4.3% taken by the ten largest.

This sequence joins TRBV29-1 and TRBJ1-1, with D uncertain. The sequenced material came from PBMCs. The sequence came from a man between 18 and 29 years old in good health and CMV-seropositive. The DNA of the CDR3 is TGCAGCGTTGAAGATCAGGTCAACACTGAGGCTTTCTTT. Amino acids: CSVEDQVNTEAFF.